One sample yielded the 20 T cell receptor beta chains listed below, sequenced in a study of blood T cell repertoires in COVID-19. TCRdb's copy holds only in-frame clones and misses some; the assay was immunoSEQ multiplex PCR. The table lists about 180,000 clones, roughly 86% of them singletons. The sample taken for sequencing was peripheral blood. The receptors stem from a man between 35 and 55 years old with active or convalescent COVID-19.

The rearrangement uses TRBV11-2 and TRBJ2-1, with 13 bases identical to TRBD2. The germline gives CDR1 SGHAT, CDR2 FQNNGV. V lost 4 bases and J lost 4; bases outside the gene matches: 1. The CDR3 length is 15 residues. In DNA, the CDR3 is TGTGCCAGCAGCTCGGGACTAGCGGGGTACAATGAGCAGTTCTTC. This sequence encodes CASSSGLAGYNEQFF. The entire variable domain, with the rest obtained from reference TRBV11-2 and TRBJ2-1, is as follows: EAGVAQSPRYKIIEKRQSVAFWCNPISGHATLYWYQQILGQGPKLLIQFQNNGVVDDSQLPKDRFSAERLKGVDSTLKIQPAKLEDSAVYLCASSSGLAGYNEQFFGPGTRLTVL.

This clone is a singleton in its sample. The chain joins TRBV7-9 to TRBJ2-7; 9 nucleotides match TRBD1. V shed 3 bases, J shed 3 bases, and the junction held 3 bases outside the gene matches. The CDR3 consists of 14 residues. Germline V gene lookup returns CDR1 SEHNR and CDR2 FQNEAQ (reference sequence). The CDR3 here is CASSLGTGRYEQYF. The CDR3, as DNA: TGTGCCAGCAGCTTGGGGACAGGGCGCTACGAGCAGTACTTC.

The CDR3: CASSLVGVNEQFF. CDR3 DNA sequence: TGTGCCAGCAGCTTAGTGGGAGTCAATGAGCAGTTCTTC. V and J are TRBV7-9 and TRBJ2-1; tentatively, D is TRBD2 (5 bases). The CDR3 has 13 amino acids. Germline V gene data show CDR1 as SEHNR and CDR2 as FQNEAQ (reference sequence). Trimming pared 1 base from V and 6 bases from J, leaving 7 bases between.

This CDR3 reads CASSSLGTRRPYPNPSEQYF. For the CDR3, the DNA is TGTGCCAGCAGTTCACTCGGGACACGAAGGCCATACCCGAACCCCTCCGAGCAGTACTTC. The chain carries TRBV27 and TRBJ2-7; weak D call: TRBD1 (6 bases). CDR3 size: 20 residues. Germline-derived CDR1 and CDR2 are MNHEY and SMNVEV (reference sequence). Trimming pared 4 bases from V and 6 bases from J, leaving 34 bases between.

The chain employs TRBV6-5 and TRBJ2-5; 7 bases are a match to TRBD1. Germline lookup yields CDR1 MNHEY and CDR2 SVGAGI. V lost 6 bases to trimming and J lost 7 bases; unmatched junction nucleotides: 11. The CDR3 length is 14 residues. The DNA of the CDR3 is TGTGCCAGCAGCACAGGGGAGTCGTTGGGGACCCAGTACTTC. Its translation: CASSTGESLGTQYF.

V gene TRBV5-6 combines with J gene TRBJ1-6; perhaps TRBD1 as D (6 bases). Germline V gene lookup returns CDR1 SGHDT and CDR2 YYEEEE. V lost 0 bases to trimming and J lost 4 bases, with 14 bases between them. CDR3 length: 17 residues. CDR3 in DNA: TGTGCCAGCAGCTTGGCCCCACAGGGAGAGTATAATTCACCCCTCCACTTT. Amino acids: CASSLAPQGEYNSPLHF.

The chain recombines TRBV14 with TRBJ2-1; TRBD2 matches at 9 bases. The CDR3 is 15 residues long. Losses at the gene ends were 5 bases for V and 4 bases for J; bases not matched to a gene: 6. CDR1 is SGHDN and CDR2 is FVKESK in the germline V gene. This CDR3 reads CASSSRGGGYNEQFF. The CDR3 DNA sequence: TGTGCCAGCAGCTCGCGGGGGGGAGGATACAATGAGCAGTTCTTC.

The V gene is TRBV7-3, the J gene TRBJ2-2; no clear D gene. Germline lookup yields CDR1 SGHTA and CDR2 FQGTGA. The V and J ends lost 3 bases and 2 bases respectively, with 10 bases between them. CDR3 length: 15 residues. In DNA form, the CDR3 reads TGTGCCAGCAGCTTCGGTACAGTTAACACCGGGGAGCTGTTTTTT. Amino acids: CASSFGTVNTGELFF.

The rearrangement links TRBV7-8 to TRBJ2-5; 7 bases are shared with TRBD1. This CDR3 contains 15 residues. Germline V gives CDR1 SGHVS, CDR2 FQNEAQ. V dropped 1 base and J dropped 3; count of bases not matched to a gene: 5. The CDR3 coding sequence is TGTGCCAGCAGCTTAGTGGGACAGCCTGAAGAGACCCAGTACTTC. Translated: CASSLVGQPEETQYF.

This sequence joins TRBV24-1 and TRBJ1-5, with 7 bases that match TRBD1. Unmatched junction bases numbered 12, after V lost 7 bases and J lost 1 base. The CDR3 extends over 17 amino acids. Germline V gene lookup returns CDR1 KGHDR and CDR2 SFDVKD. CDR3 DNA sequence: TGTGCCACCAGAGAACTACCCGGGACAGCCAGCAATCAGCCCCAGCATTTT. Translated: CATRELPGTASNQPQHF.

The rearrangement uses TRBV6-2 or TRBV6-3 and TRBJ1-2; 8 bases match TRBD1. The CDR3 loop spans 18 amino acids. Germline assignment: CDR1 MNHEY and CDR2 SVGEGT. V dropped 6 bases and J dropped 4; count of bases not matched to a gene: 19. In DNA form, the CDR3 reads TGTGCCAGCAGACCTCCTATGACAGGGGAATTCCTTGGCTATGGCTACACCTTC. It is translated as CASRPPMTGEFLGYGYTF.

This rearrangement joins TRBV28 to TRBJ2-1, with 9 bases aligning to TRBD1. The CDR3 has 14 residues. Per the germline V gene, CDR1 is MDHEN and CDR2 is SYDVKM. The J segment lost 6 bases and the V segment lost 6 bases, leaving 6 bases of the junction unmatched. CDR3 region: CASRGTGTSNEQFF. The CDR3 DNA is TGTGCCAGCAGAGGGACAGGGACCTCCAATGAGCAGTTCTTC.

The chain has TRBV5-1 and TRBJ1-5; 8 bases match TRBD1. V was pared by 3 bases and J by 8 bases, with 7 bases of the junction left unmatched. CDR1 is SGHRS, CDR2 YFSETQ, per germline. The CDR3 consists of 14 residues. This CDR3 reads CASSYGQGNEPQHF. The DNA of the CDR3 is TGCGCCAGCAGCTACGGACAGGGTAATGAGCCCCAGCATTTT.

The chain uses TRBV18 and TRBJ1-1; 10 nucleotides match TRBD1. This CDR3 region has 16 residues. Per the germline V gene, CDR1 is KGHSH and CDR2 is LQKENI. The V and J ends lost 0 bases and 8 bases, in that order; junction bases with no gene match: 9. The CDR3 is CASSPPPGTGDYEAFF. The CDR3 DNA is TGTGCCAGCTCACCACCTCCCGGGACAGGGGACTACGAAGCTTTCTTT.

The chain combines TRBV5-5 with TRBJ1-2, with unresolved D. V lost 2 bases, J lost 6 bases, and 17 bases lay in between. Germline CDR1 SGHKS, CDR2 YYEKEE (reference sequence). This CDR3 comprises 15 residues. The CDR3 nucleotides are TGTGCCAGCAGCTTAACTTTCGAGAGCTACGATGGCTACACCTTC. As protein: CASSLTFESYDGYTF.

In DNA, the CDR3 is TGCAGCGTTGGAGGGGCTAGCGGGGGGTACCAAGAGACCCAGTACTTC. Amino acid sequence: CSVGGASGGYQETQYF. The chain is built from TRBV29-1 and TRBJ2-5; 11 bases are shared with TRBD2. V dropped 4 bases and J dropped 0; count of bases not matched to a gene: 7. The length of the CDR3 is 16 residues. Germline assignment: CDR1 SQVTM and CDR2 ANQGSEA. Using reference TRBV29-1 and TRBJ2-5 for the parts outside the CDR3, the full variable domain is SAVISQKPSRDICQRGTSLTIQCQVDSQVTMMFWYRQQPGQSLTLIATANQGSEATYESGFVIDKFPISRPNLTFSTLTVSNMSPEDSSIYLCSVGGASGGYQETQYFGPGTRLLVL.

The rearrangement uses TRBV4-2 and TRBJ2-1; 10 bases align to TRBD2. Germline-derived CDR1 and CDR2 are LGHNA and YNFKEQ. This CDR3 has 15 residues. J gave up 10 bases and V 1 base, and 7 bases lay outside the gene matches. Written as DNA, the CDR3 is TGTGCCAGCAGCCAAGTTGGAGCGGGGGGGCGGGAGCAGTTCTTC. Translation: CASSQVGAGGREQFF.

J is TRBJ2-7 and V is TRBV6-1; perhaps TRBD1 as D (6 bases). The CDR3 totals 15 residues. Germline V lookup: CDR1 MNHNS, CDR2 SASEGT. V was pared by 5 bases and J by 1 base, with 15 bases between. This CDR3 reads CASSSARQESYEQYF. The CDR3 DNA sequence: TGTGCCAGCAGTTCAGCCAGACAGGAATCCTACGAGCAGTACTTC.

The V call is TRBV3-1 (or the pseudogene TRBV3-2), the J call TRBJ2-7, with D perhaps matching TRBD1 (5 bases). Trimming took off 2 bases at V and 5 bases at J, with 19 bases between the two ends. The CDR3 extends over 16 amino acids. Germline values: CDR1 LGHDT, CDR2 YNNKEL (reference sequence). CDR3 region: CASSQRQGNQWHEQYF. DNA for the CDR3: TGTGCCAGCAGCCAACGTCAGGGTAACCAATGGCACGAGCAGTACTTC.

The V gene is TRBV3-1 (or the pseudogene TRBV3-2), the J gene TRBJ1-2; tentative D call: TRBD1 (5 bases). The CDR3 spans 14 residues. Germline values: CDR1 LGHDT, CDR2 YNNKEL (reference sequence). V was pared by 1 base and J by 5 bases, with 11 bases between. CDR3 coding DNA: TGTGCCAGCAGCCAAGGCAGGGCGGGGTATGGCTACACCTTC. The encoded protein is CASSQGRAGYGYTF.